Below, one TCR beta chain is given with its context. The clone's antigen remains unknown. Base qualities were left out, and no much larger clone turns up one base away. This entry comes from a study of T-cell reconstitution after alpha-beta-depleted transplantation in children (dated by TCRdb to the mid-2010s). At the level of the whole study: T-cell immune reconstitution after TCRalphabeta/CD19-depleted allogeneic hematopoietic cell transplantation in children was quantitatively tracked in the study by means of TCR repertoire profiling. The paper as a whole reports these results and caveats: Hyperexpanded clone frequencies declined over subsequent months; after one year, T-cell counts and TCRbeta diversity were mostly attributed to newly produced T cells. In some patients, the high TCRbeta diversity seen at day 60 was put down to recipient T cells and intrathymic progenitors that had survived conditioning. The apparently early alphabetaT-cell count recovery about two months after transplant was reportedly dependent on only several hundred rapidly expanded clones derived from non-depleted graft cells.

Per the germline V gene, MGHRA is the CDR1 and YSYEKL is the CDR2. Cut back by 5 bases and 3 bases, the V and J ends lie 14 bases apart. The CDR3 measures 14 amino acids from cysteine to phenylalanine. Of the read, only the CDR3 DNA is kept; its 42 bases are in frame from base 1. According to the study, the label for this sample's treatment or condition signals: allogeneic hematopoietic cell transplantation with graft depleted of TCRalphabeta T cells and CD19 B cells. TCRalphabeta/CD19-depleted allogeneic hematopoietic cell grafts were given to the transplant recipients, all of whom were children. To prepare the library, PCR was applied. These reads were obtained on an Illumina HiSeq 2500. TCR libraries were prepared with molecular barcoding, using unique molecular identifiers to normalize TCRbeta repertoire quantification. Starting from the raw public reads, TCRdb applied fastp trimming at Q25, assembled clones with MiXCR and retained in-frame beta chains. Each entry is one CDR3 protein sequence, shown with its most common DNA and genes. This sample holds 17,000 or so distinct CDR3 sequences; about an eighth were observed only once. The ten largest account for approximately 70% of the sample.

This material consisted of PBMCs, mostly from graft donor cells, taken 180 days after TCRalphabeta/CD19-depleted stem cell transplant. This clonotype was obtained from a boy in the first two years of life who had a stem cell transplant for Wiskott-Aldrich syndrome, so the T cells may come from the graft donor. The rearrangement combines TRBV4-1 with TRBJ2-7, with a tentative D gene TRBD2 over 5 matching bases. The sequenced DNA is TGCGCCAGCAGCTCAGATCACGAGGGCTACGAGCAGTACTTC. The translation is CASSSDHEGYEQYF.